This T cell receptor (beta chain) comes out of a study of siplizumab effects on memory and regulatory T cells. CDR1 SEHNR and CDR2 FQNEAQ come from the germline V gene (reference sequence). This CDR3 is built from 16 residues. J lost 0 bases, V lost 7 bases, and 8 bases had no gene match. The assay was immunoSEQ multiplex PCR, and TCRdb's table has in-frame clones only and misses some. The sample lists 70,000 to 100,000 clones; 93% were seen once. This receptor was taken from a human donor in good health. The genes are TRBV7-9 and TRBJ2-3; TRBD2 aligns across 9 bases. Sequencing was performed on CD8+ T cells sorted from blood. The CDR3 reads CASTPTSGISTDTQYF. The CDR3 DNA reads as TGTGCCAGCACCCCGACTAGCGGTATCAGCACAGATACGCAGTATTTT.